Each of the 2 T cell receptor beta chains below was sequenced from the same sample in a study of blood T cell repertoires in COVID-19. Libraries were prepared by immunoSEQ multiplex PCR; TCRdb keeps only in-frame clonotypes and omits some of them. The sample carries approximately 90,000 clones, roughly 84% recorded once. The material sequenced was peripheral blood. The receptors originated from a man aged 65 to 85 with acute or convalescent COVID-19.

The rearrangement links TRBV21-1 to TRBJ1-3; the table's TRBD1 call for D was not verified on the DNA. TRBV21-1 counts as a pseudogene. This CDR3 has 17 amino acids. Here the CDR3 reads CASSILPGQGDGNTIYF. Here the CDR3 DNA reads TGTGCCAGCAGCATTCTTCCAGGACAGGGAGATGGAAACACCATATATTTT.

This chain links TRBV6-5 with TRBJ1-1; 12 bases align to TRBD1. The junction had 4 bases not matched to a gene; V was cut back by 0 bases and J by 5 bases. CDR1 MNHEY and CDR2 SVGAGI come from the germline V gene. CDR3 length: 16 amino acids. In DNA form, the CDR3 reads TGTGCCAGCAGTTACTCCCGGGACAGGGGGCAGACTGAAGCTTTCTTT. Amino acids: CASSYSRDRGQTEAFF.